The sequence of this TCR beta chain was determined in a study of blood T cell repertoires in COVID-19. The ends were cut back, 3 bases at V and 2 bases at J, with 12 bases in the middle. The CDR3 totals 16 residues. Per the germline V gene, CDR1 is KGHDR and CDR2 is SFDVKD. Some clones are missing from TCRdb's copy, which holds only in-frame ones; the method was immunoSEQ multiplex PCR. The sample holds over 60,000 clones; 75% to 90% are singletons and the top ten take around 11%. The receptor was derived from a human donor in a cohort sampled during active COVID-19. The genes are TRBV24-1 and TRBJ1-4; the D gene is possibly TRBD1 (6 bases). Sequencing was done on a sample of peripheral blood. CDR3 sequence reads: CATSDATGSTNEKLFF. In DNA form, the CDR3 reads TGTGCCACCAGTGATGCTACAGGGAGCACTAATGAAAAACTGTTTTTT.